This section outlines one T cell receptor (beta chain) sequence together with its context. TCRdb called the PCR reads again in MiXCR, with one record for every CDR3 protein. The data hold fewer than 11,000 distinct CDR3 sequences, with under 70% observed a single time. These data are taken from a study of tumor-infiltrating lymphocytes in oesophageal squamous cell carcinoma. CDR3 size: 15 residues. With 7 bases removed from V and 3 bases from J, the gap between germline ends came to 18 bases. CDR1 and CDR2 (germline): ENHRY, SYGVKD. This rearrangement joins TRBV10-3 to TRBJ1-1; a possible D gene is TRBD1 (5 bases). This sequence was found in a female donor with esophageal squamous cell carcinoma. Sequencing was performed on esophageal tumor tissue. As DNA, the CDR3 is TGTGCCATCAAAAGCCGGGGAGGGGTAGACACTGAAGCTTTCTTT. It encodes CAIKSRGGVDTEAFF.